These T cell receptor beta chains were read from a single sample in a study of blood T cell repertoires in COVID-19. Data came from immunoSEQ multiplex PCR; TCRdb stores just in-frame clones and leaves some out. This sample has approximately 210,000 clones; roughly 80% occur once, and the top ten carry about 7.8%. Input material: peripheral blood. These receptor sequences come from a woman aged 80 or over with COVID-19, enrolled during active disease. The CDR3 runs from the conserved cysteine through the conserved F or W. The D gene is left open where the match is weak. Size values are once, few and many counts, or a class for expanded clones, and some rows have none.

CASTPDRAGQPQHF,TGTGCCAGTACCCCGGACAGGGCCGGCCAGCCTCAGCATTTT,TRBJ1-5,.,TRBV19,TRBD1
CAWSVQRTGGNSPLHF,TGTGCCTGGAGTGTACAACGGACAGGGGGAAATTCACCCCTCCACTTT,TRBJ1-6,.,TRBV30,TRBD1
CASSQTDFYGYTF,TGTGCCAGCAGCCAAACGGACTTCTATGGCTACACCTTC,TRBJ1-2,few,TRBV3-1/TRBV3-2,.
CASRGGDYGYTF,TGTGCCAGCAGGGGTGGAGACTATGGCTACACCTTC,TRBJ1-2,.,TRBV3-1/TRBV3-2,.
CASSLDRTTEAFF,TGCGCCAGCAGCCTGGACAGGACCACTGAAGCTTTCTTT,TRBJ1-1,.,TRBV5-1,TRBD1
CASSATGQGEAFF,TGTGCCAGCAGTGCAACTGGACAGGGTGAAGCTTTCTTT,TRBJ1-1,.,TRBV2,TRBD1
CASRSRLAGDTDTQYF,TGTGCCAGCAGATCCCGACTAGCGGGAGACACAGATACGCAGTATTTT,TRBJ2-3,.,TRBV7-9,TRBD2
CASRPARSPLHF,TGTGCCAGCAGACCAGCCAGGTCACCCCTCCACTTT,TRBJ1-6,.,TRBV13,.
CASSRSTGIDQPQHF,TGTGCCAGCAGTCGGTCGACAGGGATTGATCAGCCCCAGCATTTT,TRBJ1-5,.,TRBV6-5,TRBD1
CASSSTGGHQPQHF,TGTGCCAGCAGTAGTACAGGGGGCCATCAGCCCCAGCATTTT,TRBJ1-5,.,TRBV2,TRBD1
CASSRTSGRAGGNEQFF,TGTGCCAGTAGCAGGACTAGCGGGAGGGCCGGGGGTAATGAGCAGTTCTTC,TRBJ2-1,.,TRBV19,TRBD2
CSARQENTIYF,TGCAGCGCCAGACAGGAGAACACCATATATTTT,TRBJ1-3,once,TRBV29-1,.
CASSSPGTGAYEQYF,TGCGCCAGCAGCTCCCCCGGGACAGGGGCCTACGAGCAGTACTTC,TRBJ2-7,.,TRBV5-1,TRBD1
CASTETWAKTNGYTF,TGTGCCAGTACCGAGACGTGGGCGAAGACAAATGGCTACACCTTC,TRBJ1-2,.,TRBV19,.